Shown below are 27 T cell receptor beta chains from a single sample sequenced in a study of cytomegalovirus exposure and HLA in healthy donors. The PCR ran on 60 Vbeta and 13 Jbeta primers. Profiled with immunoSEQ multiplex PCR; TCRdb holds only in-frame clones, not every one. Recorded for this sample: tens of thousands of clones. The material sequenced was PBMCs. The receptor source for this set is a man aged 35-49 years in good health and CMV-seronegative.

The V and J genes are TRBV7-9 and TRBJ2-7; TRBD1 matches at 7 bases. The CDR3 length is 14 residues. Germline CDR1 is SEHNR and CDR2 is FQNEAQ (reference sequence). V was clipped by 4 bases and J by 4 bases; unmatched bases: 7. The chain's CDR3 is CASSSPGTAYEQYF. Here the CDR3 DNA reads TGTGCCAGCAGCTCCCCCGGGACAGCTTACGAGCAGTACTTC.

The chain combines TRBV28 with TRBJ1-6; TRBD1 aligns across 7 bases. The CDR3 has 15 residues. CDR1 is MDHEN, CDR2 SYDVKM, per germline. Trimming removed 3 bases from V and 5 bases from J; junction bases left unmatched: 4. The CDR3 DNA reads as TGTGCCAGCAGTTTGGGGGACAGAAATAATTCACCCCTCCACTTT. It codes for CASSLGDRNNSPLHF.

This sequence joins TRBV30 and TRBJ1-6; D might be TRBD1 (5 bases). The CDR3 is 16 residues long. Germline assignment: CDR1 GTSNPN and CDR2 SVGIG (reference sequence). V dropped 4 bases and J dropped 1 base, with 14 bases sitting between them. The CDR3 protein is CAWIKAGTSYNSPLHF. The CDR3 DNA sequence: TGTGCCTGGATCAAAGCCGGGACTTCCTATAATTCACCCCTCCACTTT.

The gene calls are TRBV10-3 and TRBJ1-2; D may be TRBD1 (6 bases). The germline gives CDR1 ENHRY, CDR2 SYGVKD. V lost 0 bases and J lost 2, with 7 bases in between. CDR3 length: 14 amino acids. The CDR3 region has the DNA TGTGCCATCAGTGAGTCTACAGGGAACTATGGCTACACCTTC. Its protein is CAISESTGNYGYTF.

The chain employs TRBV4-2 and TRBJ2-1, with unresolved D. Trimming shortened V by 1 base and J by 7 bases, and 20 bases separated the two germline ends. Germline-derived CDR1 and CDR2 are LGHNA and YNFKEQ. The CDR3 totals 17 residues. The CDR3 loop is CASSQAHGFSFGNEQFF. The CDR3, as DNA: TGTGCCAGCAGCCAAGCCCACGGGTTTAGTTTTGGGAATGAGCAGTTCTTC.

V is TRBV4-1 and J is TRBJ1-6; D is possibly TRBD1 (6 bases). V was trimmed by 3 bases and J by 8 bases, leaving 8 bases between them. The CDR3 covers 13 residues. Germline V lookup: CDR1 MGHRA, CDR2 YSYEKL. In nucleotides, the CDR3 is TGCGCCAGCAGCCAGGGGGCGGATTCACCCCTCCACTTT. Encoded protein: CASSQGADSPLHF.

The chain joins TRBV6-5 to TRBJ1-2; 7 bases are a match to TRBD1. CDR1 is MNHEY and CDR2 is SVGAGI in the germline V gene. V gave up 5 bases and J gave up 0 bases; unmatched junction bases: 6. The CDR3 sequence is 15 residues long. The CDR3 region is CASSRGQSTNYGYTF. CDR3 coding DNA: TGTGCCAGCAGTCGGGGACAGAGTACTAACTATGGCTACACCTTC.

V gene TRBV6-5 combines with J gene TRBJ1-2, with D uncertain. V lost 4 bases to trimming and J lost 4 bases, with 10 bases between them. There are 13 residues in the CDR3. CDR1 MNHEY and CDR2 SVGAGI come from the germline V gene. CDR3: CASSSVSGYGYTF. In DNA, the CDR3 is TGTGCCAGCAGTTCCGTAAGCGGCTATGGCTACACCTTC.

This chain uses TRBV9 with TRBJ2-7, with a tentative D call TRBD2 (6 bases). Trimming took off 0 bases at V and 6 bases at J, with 10 bases between the two ends. The germline gives CDR1 SGDLS, CDR2 YYNGEE. The CDR3 is made up of 13 amino acids. CDR3 loop: CASSVGGGPEQYF. In DNA form, the CDR3 reads TGTGCCAGCAGCGTAGGGGGAGGCCCCGAGCAGTACTTC.

This chain's CDR3 is CASSPPQSSGANVLTF. CDR3 sequence (DNA): TGTGCCAGCAGCCCACCACAGAGCTCTGGGGCCAACGTCCTGACTTTC. The J gene is TRBJ2-6, the V gene TRBV9; D ambiguous. V was pared by 4 bases and J by 0 bases, with 11 bases between. From germline, CDR1 is SGDLS and CDR2 YYNGEE. The CDR3 runs to 16 residues. The variable domain in full, completed from reference TRBV9 and TRBJ2-6, reads DSGVTQTPKHLITATGQRVTLRCSPRSGDLSVYWYQQSLDQGLQFLIQYYNGEERAKGNILERFSAQQFPDLHSELNLSSLELGDSALYFCASSPPQSSGANVLTFGAGSRLTVL.

The V and J genes are TRBV30 and TRBJ2-2; possibly TRBD2 for D (5 bases). Germline V gene data show CDR1 as GTSNPN and CDR2 as SVGIG (reference sequence). V gave up 0 bases and J gave up 8 bases, with 19 bases separating them. The CDR3 contains 16 residues. The CDR3 coding sequence is TGTGCCTGGAGTGTACAGACTCCTAAGGGAGTTGGGGAGCTGTTTTTT. Translating gives CAWSVQTPKGVGELFF.

CDR3 region: CASSLGGGAYNEQFF. CDR3 nucleotide sequence: TGTGCCAGCAGCTTAGGCGGGGGGGCCTACAATGAGCAGTTCTTC. The genes are TRBV7-3 and TRBJ2-1, with 9 bases fitting TRBD2. The CDR3 runs 15 residues. The V and J ends lost 2 bases and 2 bases, in that order; junction bases with no gene match: 1. From germline, CDR1 is SGHTA and CDR2 FQGTGA.

V gene TRBV6-5 combines with J gene TRBJ1-2; TRBD1 aligns across 7 bases. The CDR3 is made up of 13 amino acids. V lost 5 bases to trimming and J lost 0 bases; unmatched junction nucleotides: 0. Per the germline V gene, CDR1 is MNHEY and CDR2 is SVGAGI. CDR3 in DNA: TGTGCCAGCAGTGGGACAGCTAACTATGGCTACACCTTC. It is translated as CASSGTANYGYTF.

The chain uses TRBV5-1 and TRBJ1-4; possible D gene TRBD1, 5 bases. The CDR3 spans 15 residues. V lost 0 bases, J lost 3 bases, and 9 bases lay in between. Germline loops: CDR1 SGHRS, CDR2 YFSETQ. The CDR3 bases are TGCGCCAGCAGCTTGGTAGGGGAGGCTAATGAAAAACTGTTTTTT. This sequence encodes CASSLVGEANEKLFF. The full variable domain, rest sourced from reference TRBV5-1 and TRBJ1-4, is KAGVTQTPRYLIKTRGQQVTLSCSPISGHRSVSWYQQTPGQGLQFLFEYFSETQRNKGNFPGRFSGRQFSNSRSEMNVSTLELGDSALYLCASSLVGEANEKLFFGSGTQLSVL.

The chain recombines TRBV7-3 with TRBJ1-6, with D hard to call. The CDR3 has 17 amino acids. Between the trimmed V and J ends, which lost 1 base and 10 bases, there was a span of 20 bases. In germline, CDR1 is SGHTA, CDR2 FQGTGA. CDR3 bases: TGTGCCAGCAGCTTAATACTCATCATTAAAGGAGAATCACCCCTCCACTTT. This gives the protein CASSLILIIKGESPLHF. The whole variable domain, remainder taken from reference TRBV7-3 and TRBJ1-6, is GAGVSQTPSNKVTEKGKYVELRCDPISGHTALYWYRQSLGQGPEFLIYFQGTGAADDSGLPNDRFFAVRPEGSVSTLKIQRTERGDSAVYLCASSLILIIKGESPLHFGNGTRLTVT.

In regard to this clone: This same CDR3 is encoded by further DNA sequences in the sample. The chain recombines TRBV18 with TRBJ1-5, with D possibly matching TRBD1 (6 bases). Trimming left V 10 bases short and J 1 base short, with 29 bases between. Germline V gives CDR1 KGHSH, CDR2 LQKENI. The CDR3 has 19 residues. The CDR3 region is CATLPGHSTGNMSNQPQHF. The CDR3 DNA is TGTGCCACCCTCCCTGGTCACTCCACAGGGAATATGAGCAATCAGCCCCAGCATTTT.

CDR3 nucleotides: TGTGCCAGCATCTTCGCCGGGGAGCTGTTTTTT. Protein: CASIFAGELFF. The chain uses TRBV6-5 and TRBJ2-2; D gene uncertain. V was trimmed by 7 bases and J by 6 bases, leaving 6 bases between them. CDR1 and CDR2 (germline): MNHEY, SVGAGI. This CDR3 region has 11 residues.

This chain uses TRBV6-1 with TRBJ2-2; 7 positions match TRBD1. Losses at the gene ends were 2 bases for V and 4 bases for J; bases not matched to a gene: 4. This CDR3 has 15 residues. Germline V gene lookup returns CDR1 MNHNS and CDR2 SASEGT. In nucleotides, the CDR3 is TGTGCCAGCAGTGAATCAACAGGGGCCACCGGGGAGCTGTTTTTT. Amino acid sequence: CASSESTGATGELFF.

This chain connects TRBV19 to TRBJ1-2, with D tentatively TRBD1 (5 bases). The V and J ends lost 2 bases and 5 bases respectively, with 24 bases between them. The V gene's germline CDR1 is LNHDA and CDR2 SQIVND (reference sequence). The CDR3 runs 18 residues. CDR3: CASSISLPKGWVGYGYTF. CDR3 DNA sequence: TGTGCCAGTAGTATAAGCCTCCCGAAGGGGTGGGTAGGGTATGGCTACACCTTC. Using reference TRBV19 and TRBJ1-2 for the parts outside the CDR3, the full variable domain is DGGITQSPKYLFRKEGQNVTLSCEQNLNHDAMYWYRQDPGQGLRLIYYSQIVNDFQKGDIAEGYSVSREKKESFPLTVTSAQKNPTAFYLCASSISLPKGWVGYGYTFGSGTRLTVV.

The rearrangement joins TRBV7-3 to TRBJ2-1, with a tentative D call TRBD1 (7 bases). The V end lost 4 bases, the J end lost 7 bases, and 14 bases lay between the germline ends. This CDR3 has 14 amino acids. Germline lookup yields CDR1 SGHTA and CDR2 FQGTGA. In nucleotides, the CDR3 is TGTGCCAGCAGCTCAGGGGGGCTGAGTAATGAGCAGTTCTTC. It codes for CASSSGGLSNEQFF.

The chain uses TRBV5-1 and TRBJ2-5, with TRBD1 identical over 8 bases. The J call may not be correct, given that the DNA end is closer to TRBJ2-7. CDR1 SGHRS and CDR2 YFSETQ come from the germline V gene. CDR3 length: 16 residues. The CDR3: CASSWAPGQVSYEQYF. For the CDR3, the DNA is TGCGCCAGCAGCTGGGCTCCGGGACAGGTCTCCTACGAGCAGTACTTC.

The chain couples TRBV5-4 to TRBJ2-3, with D tentatively TRBD1 (5 bases). V lost 5 bases and J lost 5, with 12 bases in between. Per germline, CDR1 SGHNT and CDR2 YYREEE (reference sequence). CDR3 length: 13 residues. CDR3 amino acids: CASSLAGIDTQYF. DNA for the CDR3: TGTGCCAGCAGTCTGGCAGGGATAGATACGCAGTATTTT.

The rearrangement joins TRBV5-1 to TRBJ1-2, with 11 bases matching TRBD1. CDR3 length: 16 amino acids. The germline V gene encodes CDR1 SGHRS and CDR2 YFSETQ. V was clipped by 5 bases and J by 6 bases; unmatched bases: 12. Written as DNA, the CDR3 is TGCGCCAGCAGGACCGGACAGGGGGCTAGGGGAGATGGCTACACCTTC. The encoded protein is CASRTGQGARGDGYTF.

CDR3 amino acids: CSGQRSGDTIYF. The CDR3 nucleotides read TGCAGCGGCCAACGCTCGGGGGACACCATATATTTT. V is TRBV29-1 and J is TRBJ1-3, with D perhaps TRBD1 (5 bases). The CDR3 spans 12 residues. Per germline, CDR1 SQVTM and CDR2 ANQGSEA. With 7 bases removed from V and 8 bases from J, the gap between germline ends came to 15 bases.

This sequence joins TRBV2 and TRBJ1-6; 9 nucleotides agree with TRBD1. Germline V gene sequence: CDR1 SNHLY, CDR2 FYNNEI. The CDR3 is 19 amino acids. The V gene end was trimmed by 4 bases and the J gene end by 6 bases; junction bases not matched to a gene: 16. The CDR3 DNA follows: TGTGCCAGCAGTGTCCGCGGTCCCGGGACAGGGATTGGTAATTCACCCCTCCACTTT. Encoded protein: CASSVRGPGTGIGNSPLHF.

The chain joins TRBV5-1 to TRBJ2-2, with 10 bases lining up with TRBD2. Germline assignment: CDR1 SGHRS and CDR2 YFSETQ. Trimming took 5 bases from V and 6 from J; bases not matched to a gene: 7. The CDR3 covers 15 residues. The CDR3 region is CASSLLAGGAGELFF. The CDR3 region has the DNA TGCGCCAGCAGTTTGTTAGCGGGGGGCGCCGGGGAGCTGTTTTTT.

The CDR3 protein is CASSLRTGGNYEQYF. The CDR3 region has the DNA TGTGCCAGCAGCTTAAGGACAGGGGGCAACTACGAGCAGTACTTC. The V and J genes are TRBV7-9 and TRBJ2-7; 11 nucleotides align to TRBD1. Germline assignment: CDR1 SEHNR and CDR2 FQNEAQ (reference sequence). The V segment lost 2 bases and the J segment 3 bases; nucleotides outside the gene matches: 3. The CDR3 is 15 amino acids.